Listed below are T cell receptor beta chains from one sample, sequenced in a study of blood T cell repertoires in COVID-19. This table comes from immunoSEQ multiplex PCR, and its TCRdb copy is limited to in-frame clones, with some not included. The sample includes about 200,000 clones, more than 70% of them seen just once. Input material: PBMCs or T cells enriched from blood (not recorded which). Receptors were obtained from a woman aged 40 to 50 with acute COVID-19. CDR3s include the opening cysteine and the closing phenylalanine or tryptophan. The order of the fields is D gene, J gene, CDR3 length, clone size, V gene, CDR3 DNA, CDR3 protein. A D gene is named only where the DNA matches it firmly. The size field is filled for only some rows; it gives once, few, many or a size class.

NA,TRBJ2-1,14,once,TRBV6-5,TGTGCCAGCAGTTACGGGGGGTCCTACAATGAGCAGTTCTTC,CASSYGGSYNEQFF
TRBD1,TRBJ1-2,14,NA,TRBV5-4,TGTGCCAGCAGCCCACAGGGGGGACTCTATGGCTACACCTTC,CASSPQGGLYGYTF
NA,TRBJ1-4,15,once,TRBV6-4,TGTGCCAGCAGTGACTCAAGGGGAAAGGAAGGAAAACTGTTTTTT,CASSDSRGKEGKLFF
TRBD1,TRBJ2-7,14,NA,TRBV18,TGTGCCAGCTCACAAGGACAGGGAACCTACGAGCAGTACTTC,CASSQGQGTYEQYF
NA,TRBJ1-2,15,NA,TRBV19,TGTGCCAGTACTACACCGACCAGGGCAGAGCATGGCTACACCTTC,CASTTPTRAEHGYTF
NA,TRBJ2-7,13,few,TRBV12-3/TRBV12-4,TGTGCCAGCAGTTCACTCGTCTCCTACGAGCAGTACTTC,CASSSLVSYEQYF
NA,TRBJ2-3,14,NA,TRBV7-2,TGTGCCAGCAGCTTAGGAGCCCGCACAGATACGCAGTATTTT,CASSLGARTDTQYF
NA,TRBJ1-4,14,NA,TRBV7-9,TGTGCCAGCAGCTTGGGCACAGCTGGGGAAAAACTGTTTTTT,CASSLGTAGEKLFF
NA,TRBJ1-1,14,NA,TRBV18,TGTGCCAGCTCACCGGTTGGGGGGTCCACTGAAGCTTTCTTT,CASSPVGGSTEAFF
NA,TRBJ1-2,13,NA,TRBV9,TGTGCCAGCAGCTCCAGACAGGAATATGGCTACACCTTC,CASSSRQEYGYTF
TRBD2,TRBJ2-3,16,many,TRBV6-4,TGTGCCAGCAGTGCTGGGACTAGCGGGGCTACAGATACGCAGTATTTT,CASSAGTSGATDTQYF
TRBD1,TRBJ1-5,13,NA,TRBV10-1,TGCGCCAGCGGAAGTCACAGGGGGCAGCCCCAGCATTTT,CASGSHRGQPQHF
TRBD1,TRBJ1-2,15,NA,TRBV30,TGTGCCTGGAGTGTTGTCGGCAGGGGGGAGAGTGGCTACACCTTC,CAWSVVGRGESGYTF
NA,TRBJ1-4,14,NA,TRBV2,TGTGCCAGCAGTGAAGGAGGGAGTAATGAAAAACTGTTTTTT,CASSEGGSNEKLFF
TRBD2,TRBJ2-3,17,NA,TRBV9,TGTGCCAGCAGCGTAGCCGGGACTAGCGGGGGGGCTGATACGCAGTATTTT,CASSVAGTSGGADTQYF
TRBD1,TRBJ2-1,19,NA,TRBV19,TGTGCCAGTAGTATAGATCCGCTGACAGGGGGGGGTTGGTACAATGAGCAGTTCTTC,CASSIDPLTGGGWYNEQFF
NA,TRBJ2-7,12,NA,TRBV30,TGTGCCACCGGGGAGAGCTCCTACGAGCAGTACTTC,CATGESSYEQYF
TRBD2,TRBJ2-1,17,NA,TRBV4-2,TGTGCCAGCACTCAAAATGCCGGGACTACCTCCTACAATGAGCAGTTCTTC,CASTQNAGTTSYNEQFF
NA,TRBJ1-6,15,NA,TRBV28,TGTGCCAGCAGTTTTCGGGGGGCGTATAATTCACCCCTCCACTTT,CASSFRGAYNSPLHF
TRBD1,TRBJ2-7,16,NA,TRBV6-5,TGTGCCAGCAGTTACTCTTTTTCCGGGACAGCCTACGAGCAGTACTTC,CASSYSFSGTAYEQYF
TRBD1,TRBJ1-5,18,NA,TRBV19,TGTGCCAGTTCCTCCCAGGGGGGGACAGGGCTTTCAGGACAGCCCCAGCATTTT,CASSSQGGTGLSGQPQHF
TRBD2,TRBJ2-7,14,NA,TRBV7-2,TGTGCCAGCAGCGGGACTAGCGGGAGCGGGGAGCAGTACTTC,CASSGTSGSGEQYF
TRBD2,TRBJ2-2,16,NA,TRBV9,TGTGCCAGCAGCGTAGGAAGCGGGAGGGCGACCGGGGAGCTGTTTTTT,CASSVGSGRATGELFF
TRBD2,TRBJ2-7,15,once,TRBV4-2,TGTGCCAGCAGCCAAGATGGGGGGGTACACTACGAGCAGTACTTC,CASSQDGGVHYEQYF
NA,TRBJ2-2,14,NA,TRBV6-1,TGTGCCAGCAGTGAAGCGCGGGTGACCGGGGAGCTGTTTTTT,CASSEARVTGELFF
TRBD2,TRBJ2-1,15,NA,TRBV6-2/TRBV6-3,TGTGCCAGCAGCCGCCTAGCGGGAGACTACAATGAGCAGTTCTTC,CASSRLAGDYNEQFF
NA,TRBJ2-1,13,NA,TRBV4-2,TGTGCCAGCAGCCAAGCTTTTGGCAGGGAGCAGTTCTTC,CASSQAFGREQFF
TRBD1,TRBJ1-5,15,NA,TRBV27,TGTGCCAGCAGTTTAGGGAGACAGGGGGGTCAGCCCCAGCATTTT,CASSLGRQGGQPQHF
TRBD1,TRBJ2-5,14,NA,TRBV19,TGTGCCAGTAAGACCGGGACAGGGGCTGAGACCCAGTACTTC,CASKTGTGAETQYF
NA,TRBJ1-5,13,many,TRBV28,TGTGCCAGCAGTTCCAGCGTCAATCAGCCCCAGCATTTT,CASSSSVNQPQHF
TRBD2,TRBJ2-3,16,NA,TRBV18,TGTGCCAGCTCACCGACTAGCGGGGGGGCCAGAGATACGCAGTATTTT,CASSPTSGGARDTQYF
NA,TRBJ2-5,15,NA,TRBV6-2/TRBV6-3,TGTGCCAGCAGTTACTCTTCTGCGGGGGCTCAGACCCAGTACTTC,CASSYSSAGAQTQYF
TRBD1,TRBJ1-6,16,NA,TRBV19,TGTGCCAGTAGCCGCCGGCGGACAGGGAAGAATTCACCCCTCCACTTT,CASSRRRTGKNSPLHF
NA,TRBJ2-3,14,NA,TRBV29-1,TGCAGCGTTGAGGCGGGACGGGGCACAGATACGCAGTATTTT,CSVEAGRGTDTQYF
NA,TRBJ1-6,14,once,TRBV27,TGTGCCAGCAGTTTTAGCAGCTATAATTCACCCCTCCACTTT,CASSFSSYNSPLHF
TRBD1,TRBJ1-2,14,once,TRBV5-1,TGCGCCAGCAGCATGTCGGGACAGGGATATGGCTACACCTTC,CASSMSGQGYGYTF
NA,TRBJ2-2,14,NA,TRBV15,TGTGCCACCAGCAGAGAATCGGGAGCCGGGGAGCTGTTTTTT,CATSRESGAGELFF
TRBD2,TRBJ2-1,15,NA,TRBV7-3,TGTGCCAGCAGGATCGGGACTAGCGGGAGCCATGAGCAGTTCTTC,CASRIGTSGSHEQFF
NA,TRBJ2-5,14,NA,TRBV27,TGTGCCAGCAGTTTAGACTCTCGCCCGGAGACCCAGTACTTC,CASSLDSRPETQYF
TRBD2,TRBJ2-3,16,NA,TRBV7-7,TGTGCTAGCAGCCCTACCCTTAGCGGGAGTGCAGATACGCAGTATTTT,CASSPTLSGSADTQYF
TRBD1,TRBJ2-6,18,NA,TRBV5-4,TGTGCCAGCAGCAACGCTAGGGACAGGGCTTACGGGGCCAACGTCCTGACTTTC,CASSNARDRAYGANVLTF
TRBD1,TRBJ1-5,15,NA,TRBV4-1,TGCGCCAGCAGCCCTTGGACAGGGGTCAATCAGCCCCAGCATTTT,CASSPWTGVNQPQHF
NA,TRBJ1-1,15,NA,TRBV5-1,TGCGCCAGCAGCTTCATGGGGGCCATGAACACTGAAGCTTTCTTT,CASSFMGAMNTEAFF
NA,TRBJ1-5,17,NA,TRBV6-1,TGTGCCAGCAGTGGGCCTCTGGGGGGTTATAGCAATCAGCCCCAGCATTTT,CASSGPLGGYSNQPQHF
NA,TRBJ1-2,14,NA,TRBV30,TGTGCCTGGAGCCTTGCCGGGAACTCTCTCGGCTACACCTTC,CAWSLAGNSLGYTF
TRBD1,TRBJ1-4,12,NA,TRBV29-1,TGCAGCGTCCGACAGGGGAATGAAAAACTGTTTTTT,CSVRQGNEKLFF
NA,TRBJ1-5,13,NA,TRBV29-1,TGCAGCGTTGAAACATCCAGCAATCAGCCCCAGCATTTT,CSVETSSNQPQHF
NA,TRBJ2-5,16,NA,TRBV28,TGTGCCAGCAGTTTAGGGGCAGGGAATTTACAAGAGACCCAGTACTTC,CASSLGAGNLQETQYF
TRBD1,TRBJ1-1,16,NA,TRBV5-6,TGTGCCAGCAGCTTGCGACAGGGGGGGATGAACACTGAAGCTTTCTTT,CASSLRQGGMNTEAFF
NA,TRBJ2-1,14,NA,TRBV6-5,TGTGCCAGCAATGGCGGGACAGCGTACAATGAGCAGTTCTTC,CASNGGTAYNEQFF
NA,TRBJ1-3,15,NA,TRBV4-1,TGCGCCAGCAGCCATCTACAGATCTCTGGAAACACCATATATTTT,CASSHLQISGNTIYF
NA,TRBJ2-7,13,NA,TRBV5-1,TGCGCCAGCAGCGGGCAGGGTAGCTACGAGCAGTACTTC,CASSGQGSYEQYF
TRBD2,TRBJ2-3,16,NA,TRBV5-4,TGTGCCAGCAGCTTTTTAGCGGGGGGCAGCACAGATACGCAGTATTTT,CASSFLAGGSTDTQYF
NA,TRBJ1-2,14,NA,TRBV2,TGTGCCAGCAGGGAAGCCGGGGGTAACTATGGCTACACCTTC,CASREAGGNYGYTF
NA,TRBJ1-4,15,NA,TRBV21-1,TGTGCCAGCAGCAAAAGGGGAGGCCCGTTTGAAAAACTGTTTTTT,CASSKRGGPFEKLFF